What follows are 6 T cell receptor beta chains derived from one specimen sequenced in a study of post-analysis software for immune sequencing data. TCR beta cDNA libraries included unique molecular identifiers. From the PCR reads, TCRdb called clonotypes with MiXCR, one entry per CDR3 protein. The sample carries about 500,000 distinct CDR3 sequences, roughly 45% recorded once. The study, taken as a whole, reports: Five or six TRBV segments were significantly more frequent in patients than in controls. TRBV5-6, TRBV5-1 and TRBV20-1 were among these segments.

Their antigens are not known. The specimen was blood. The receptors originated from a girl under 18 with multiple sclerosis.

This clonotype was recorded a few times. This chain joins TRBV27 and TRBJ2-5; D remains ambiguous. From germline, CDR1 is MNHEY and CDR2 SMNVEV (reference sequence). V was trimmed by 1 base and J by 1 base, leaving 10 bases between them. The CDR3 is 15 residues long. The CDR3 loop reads CASSLLGSPQETQYF. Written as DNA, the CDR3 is TGTGCCAGCAGTTTATTGGGAAGTCCCCAAGAGACCCAGTACTTC.

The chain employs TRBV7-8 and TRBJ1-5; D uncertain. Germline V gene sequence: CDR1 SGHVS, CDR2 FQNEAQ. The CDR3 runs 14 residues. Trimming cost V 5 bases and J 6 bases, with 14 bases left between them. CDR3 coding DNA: TGTGCCAGCAGCGGGGAGGGTGTAGGTCAGCCCCAGCATTTT. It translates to CASSGEGVGQPQHF.

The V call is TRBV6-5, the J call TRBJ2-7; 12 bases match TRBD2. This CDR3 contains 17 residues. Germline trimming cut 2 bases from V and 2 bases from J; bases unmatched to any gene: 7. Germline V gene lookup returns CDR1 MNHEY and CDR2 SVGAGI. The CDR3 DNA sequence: TGTGCCAGCAGTTACAAACTAGCGGGAGGCTCACCCTACGAGCAGTACTTC. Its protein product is CASSYKLAGGSPYEQYF.

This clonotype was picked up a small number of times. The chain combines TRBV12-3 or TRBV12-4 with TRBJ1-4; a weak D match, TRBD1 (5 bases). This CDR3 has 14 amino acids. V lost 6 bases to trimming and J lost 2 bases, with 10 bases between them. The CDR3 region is CASRPGHTNEKLFF. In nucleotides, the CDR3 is TGTGCCAGCAGACCGGGGCATACTAATGAAAAACTGTTTTTT.

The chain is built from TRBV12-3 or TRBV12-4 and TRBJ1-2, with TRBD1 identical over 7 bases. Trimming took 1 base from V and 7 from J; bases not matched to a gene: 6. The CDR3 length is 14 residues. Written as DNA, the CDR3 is TGTGCCAGCAGTTTAGGGACAACAGGGGCTGGCTACACCTTC. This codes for CASSLGTTGAGYTF.

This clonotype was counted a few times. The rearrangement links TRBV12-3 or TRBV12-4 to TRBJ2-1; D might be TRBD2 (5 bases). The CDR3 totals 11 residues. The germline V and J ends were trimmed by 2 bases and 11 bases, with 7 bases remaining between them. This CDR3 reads CASSLSGKQFF. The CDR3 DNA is TGTGCCAGCAGTTTATCGGGGAAGCAGTTCTTC.